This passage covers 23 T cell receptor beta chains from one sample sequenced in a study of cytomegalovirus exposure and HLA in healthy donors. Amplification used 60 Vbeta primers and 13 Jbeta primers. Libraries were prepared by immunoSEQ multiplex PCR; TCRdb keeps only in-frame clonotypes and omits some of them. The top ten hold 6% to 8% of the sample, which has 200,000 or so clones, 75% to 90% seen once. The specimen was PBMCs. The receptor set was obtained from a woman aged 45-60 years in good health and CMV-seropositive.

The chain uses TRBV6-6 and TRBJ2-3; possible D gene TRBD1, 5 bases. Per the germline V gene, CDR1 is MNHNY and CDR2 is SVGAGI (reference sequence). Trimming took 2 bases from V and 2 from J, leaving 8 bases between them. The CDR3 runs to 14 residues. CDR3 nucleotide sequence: TGTGCCAGCAGTTACCCCAGGGACACAGATACGCAGTATTTT. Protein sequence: CASSYPRDTDTQYF.

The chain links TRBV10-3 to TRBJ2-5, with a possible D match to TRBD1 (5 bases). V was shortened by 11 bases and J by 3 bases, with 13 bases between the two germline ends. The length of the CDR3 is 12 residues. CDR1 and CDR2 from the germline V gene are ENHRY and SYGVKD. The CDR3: CAVQGQEETQYF. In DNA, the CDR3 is TGTGCCGTCCAGGGCCAAGAAGAGACCCAGTACTTC.

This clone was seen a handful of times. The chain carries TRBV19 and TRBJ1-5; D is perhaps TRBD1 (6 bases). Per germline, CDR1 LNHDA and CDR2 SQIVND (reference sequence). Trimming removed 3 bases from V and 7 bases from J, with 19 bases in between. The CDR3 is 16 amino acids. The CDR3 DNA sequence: TGTGCCAGTAGTATTGGGGCAGGGGATCTTGGCCAGCCCCAGCATTTT. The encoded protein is CASSIGAGDLGQPQHF.

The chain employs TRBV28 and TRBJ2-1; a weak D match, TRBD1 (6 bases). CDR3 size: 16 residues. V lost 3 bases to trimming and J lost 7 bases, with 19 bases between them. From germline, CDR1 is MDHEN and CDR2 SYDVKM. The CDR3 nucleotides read TGTGCCAGCAGTTTCCCAGGGGCGATTTCTAGGAATGAGCAGTTCTTC. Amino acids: CASSFPGAISRNEQFF.

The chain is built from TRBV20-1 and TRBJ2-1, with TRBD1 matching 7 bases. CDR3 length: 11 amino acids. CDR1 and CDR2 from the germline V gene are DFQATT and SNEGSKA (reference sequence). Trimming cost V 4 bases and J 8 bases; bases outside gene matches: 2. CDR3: CSATQGDEQFF. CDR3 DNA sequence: TGCAGTGCTACCCAGGGGGATGAGCAGTTCTTC.

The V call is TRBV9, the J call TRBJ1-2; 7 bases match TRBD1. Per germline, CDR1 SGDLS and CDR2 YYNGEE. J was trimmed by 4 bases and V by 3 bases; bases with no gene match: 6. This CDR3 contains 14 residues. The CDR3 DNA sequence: TGTGCCAGCAGCGCCGGGACAGAACTCTATGGCTACACCTTC. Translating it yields CASSAGTELYGYTF.

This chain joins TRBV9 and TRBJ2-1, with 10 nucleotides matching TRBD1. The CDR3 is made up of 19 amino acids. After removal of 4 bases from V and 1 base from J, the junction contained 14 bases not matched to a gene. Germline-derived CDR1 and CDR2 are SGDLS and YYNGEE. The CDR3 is CASSPSGGTGVGSYNEQFF. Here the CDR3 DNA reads TGTGCCAGCAGCCCGTCGGGCGGGACAGGGGTAGGGTCCTACAATGAGCAGTTCTTC. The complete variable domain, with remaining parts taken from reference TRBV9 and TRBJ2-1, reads DSGVTQTPKHLITATGQRVTLRCSPRSGDLSVYWYQQSLDQGLQFLIQYYNGEERAKGNILERFSAQQFPDLHSELNLSSLELGDSALYFCASSPSGGTGVGSYNEQFFGPGTRLTVL.

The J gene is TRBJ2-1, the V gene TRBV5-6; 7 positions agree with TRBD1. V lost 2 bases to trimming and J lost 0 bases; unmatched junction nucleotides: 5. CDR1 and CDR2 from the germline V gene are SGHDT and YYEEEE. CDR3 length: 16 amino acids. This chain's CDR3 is CASSLSAGGSYNEQFF. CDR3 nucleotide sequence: TGTGCCAGCAGCTTATCTGCAGGGGGCTCCTACAATGAGCAGTTCTTC.

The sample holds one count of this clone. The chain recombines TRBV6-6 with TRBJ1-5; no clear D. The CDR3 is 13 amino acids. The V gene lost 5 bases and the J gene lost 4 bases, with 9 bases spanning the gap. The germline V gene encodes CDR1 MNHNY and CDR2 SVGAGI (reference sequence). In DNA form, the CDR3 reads TGTGCCAGCAGTCCAGACACGAATCAGCCCCAGCATTTT. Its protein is CASSPDTNQPQHF.

CDR3 loop: CATERGQGPSPLHF. For the CDR3, the DNA is TGTGCCACCGAACGGGGACAGGGGCCTTCACCCCTCCACTTT. This chain connects TRBV2 to TRBJ1-6, with 10 bases matching TRBD1. From germline, CDR1 is SNHLY and CDR2 FYNNEI. CDR3 length equals 14 residues. The ends lost 10 bases at V and 9 bases at J; junction bases unmatched: 9.

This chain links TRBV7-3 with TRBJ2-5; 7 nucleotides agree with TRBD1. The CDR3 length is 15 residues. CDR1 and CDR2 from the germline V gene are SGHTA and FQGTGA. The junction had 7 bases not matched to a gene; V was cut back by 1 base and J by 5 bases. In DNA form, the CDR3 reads TGTGCCAGCAGCTTAAGTCAGGGGGAATATGAGACCCAGTACTTC. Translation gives CASSLSQGEYETQYF.

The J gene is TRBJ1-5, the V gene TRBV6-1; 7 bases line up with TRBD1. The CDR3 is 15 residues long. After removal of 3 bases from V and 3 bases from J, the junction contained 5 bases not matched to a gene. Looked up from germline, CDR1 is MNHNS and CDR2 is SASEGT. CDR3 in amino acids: CASSDQGGPNQPQHF. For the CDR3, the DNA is TGTGCCAGCAGTGACCAGGGGGGACCCAATCAGCCCCAGCATTTT.

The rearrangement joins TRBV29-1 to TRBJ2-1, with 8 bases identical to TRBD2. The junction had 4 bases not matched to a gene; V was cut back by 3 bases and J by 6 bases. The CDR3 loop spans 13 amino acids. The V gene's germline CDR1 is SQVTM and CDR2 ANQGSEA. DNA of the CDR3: TGCAGCGTTGATGTGGCGGGAGGCAATGAGCAGTTCTTC. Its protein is CSVDVAGGNEQFF.

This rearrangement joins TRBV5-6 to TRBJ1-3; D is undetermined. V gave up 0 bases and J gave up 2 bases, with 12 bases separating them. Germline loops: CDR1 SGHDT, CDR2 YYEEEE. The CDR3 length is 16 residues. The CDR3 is CASSLGPGEAGNTIYF. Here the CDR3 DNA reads TGTGCCAGCAGCTTGGGTCCCGGGGAGGCTGGAAACACCATATATTTT.

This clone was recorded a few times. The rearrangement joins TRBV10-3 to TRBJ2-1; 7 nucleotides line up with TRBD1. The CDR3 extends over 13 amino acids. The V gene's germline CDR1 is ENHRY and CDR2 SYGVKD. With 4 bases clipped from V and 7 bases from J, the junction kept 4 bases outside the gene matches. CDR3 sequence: CAISAGTANEQFF. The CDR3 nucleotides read TGTGCCATCAGTGCCGGGACAGCAAATGAGCAGTTCTTC.

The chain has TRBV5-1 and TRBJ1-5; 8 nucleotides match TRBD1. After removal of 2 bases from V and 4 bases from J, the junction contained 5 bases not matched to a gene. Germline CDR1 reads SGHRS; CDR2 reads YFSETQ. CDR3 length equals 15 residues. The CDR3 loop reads CASSLTGGRNQPQHF. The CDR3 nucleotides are TGCGCCAGCAGCTTAACAGGGGGTAGGAATCAGCCCCAGCATTTT. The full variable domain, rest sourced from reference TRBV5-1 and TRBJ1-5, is KAGVTQTPRYLIKTRGQQVTLSCSPISGHRSVSWYQQTPGQGLQFLFEYFSETQRNKGNFPGRFSGRQFSNSRSEMNVSTLELGDSALYLCASSLTGGRNQPQHFGDGTRLSIL.

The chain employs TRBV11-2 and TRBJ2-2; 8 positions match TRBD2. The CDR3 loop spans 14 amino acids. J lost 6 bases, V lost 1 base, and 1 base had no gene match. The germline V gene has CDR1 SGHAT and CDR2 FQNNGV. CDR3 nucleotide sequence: TGTGCCAGCAGCTTAGCGGGAGGGGCCGGGGAGCTGTTTTTT. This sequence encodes CASSLAGGAGELFF.

The CDR3 DNA reads as TGTGCCAGCAGGGGGACTAGCGGGAGCGCAAATGAGCAGTTCTTC. Its protein product is CASRGTSGSANEQFF. V and J are TRBV7-6 and TRBJ2-1, with 14 bases lining up with TRBD2. Germline loops: CDR1 SGHVS, CDR2 FNYEAQ. Unmatched junction bases numbered 5, after V lost 6 bases and J lost 7 bases. This CDR3 has 15 amino acids. Looking up the rest from reference TRBV7-6 and TRBJ2-1 gives the full variable domain: GAGVSQSPRYKVTKRGQDVALRCDPISGHVSLYWYRQALGQGPEFLTYFNYEAQQDKSGLPNDRFSAERPEGSISTLTIQRTEQRDSAMYRCASRGTSGSANEQFFGPGTRLTVL.

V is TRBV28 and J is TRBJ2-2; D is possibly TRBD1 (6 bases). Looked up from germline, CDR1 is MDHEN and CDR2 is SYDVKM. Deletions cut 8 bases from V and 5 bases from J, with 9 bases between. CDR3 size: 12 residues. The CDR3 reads CASPGATGELFF. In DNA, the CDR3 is TGTGCCAGCCCAGGGGCGACCGGGGAGCTGTTTTTT.

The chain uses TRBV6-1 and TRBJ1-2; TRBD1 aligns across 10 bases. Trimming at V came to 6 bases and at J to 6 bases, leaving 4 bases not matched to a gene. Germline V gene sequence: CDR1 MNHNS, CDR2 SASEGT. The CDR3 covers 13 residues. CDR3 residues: CASRAGTGDGYTF. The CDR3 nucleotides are TGTGCCAGCAGAGCCGGGACAGGGGATGGCTACACCTTC.

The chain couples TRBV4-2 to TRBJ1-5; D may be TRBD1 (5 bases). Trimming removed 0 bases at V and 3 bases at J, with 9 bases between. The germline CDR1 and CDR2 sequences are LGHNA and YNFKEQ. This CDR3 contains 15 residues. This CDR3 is CASSQDLGPNQPQHF. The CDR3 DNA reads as TGTGCCAGCAGCCAAGATCTGGGGCCCAATCAGCCCCAGCATTTT.

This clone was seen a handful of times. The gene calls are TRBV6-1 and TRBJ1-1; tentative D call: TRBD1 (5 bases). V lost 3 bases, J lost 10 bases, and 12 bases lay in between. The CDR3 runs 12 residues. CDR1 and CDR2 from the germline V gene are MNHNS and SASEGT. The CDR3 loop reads CASSEEGRVAFF. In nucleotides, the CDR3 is TGTGCCAGCAGTGAGGAGGGGCGGGTAGCTTTCTTT.

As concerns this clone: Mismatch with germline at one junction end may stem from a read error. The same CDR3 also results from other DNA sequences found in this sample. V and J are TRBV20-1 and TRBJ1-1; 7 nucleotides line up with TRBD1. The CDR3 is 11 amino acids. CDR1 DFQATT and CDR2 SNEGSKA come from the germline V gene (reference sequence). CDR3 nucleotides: TGCACTCCAGGGGGAGACACTGAGGCTTTCTTT. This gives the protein CTPGGDTEAFF.